This note documents a single TCR beta chain sequence. The authors' processing: Counts of nucleated cells, estimated from reference gene primer amplification, were obtained. Clones were read by immunoSEQ multiplex PCR, and TCRdb kept only the in-frame ones, dropping some. The V and J calls and the clone size are those of that table, but D and trimming were determined from the DNA. This table has roughly 160,000 clones, around 72% appearing once. This record belongs to a study of blood T cell repertoires in COVID-19. Study summary: From the United States, Italy and Spain came samples of acute and convalescent COVID-19. Nucleic acid was either cDNA or gDNA, and it came from T cells, B-cell-depleted T cells, or PBMCs.

The material sequenced was peripheral blood. The TCR was taken from a woman at least 80 years old with acute or convalescent COVID-19.

CDR3 nucleotide sequence: TGTGCCAGCAGCGAAACTAGCGGGGCCTACGAGCAGTACTTC. Translated, it gives CASSETSGAYEQYF. The V call is TRBV7-2, the J call TRBJ2-7, with 10 bases that match TRBD2. V was clipped by 5 bases and J by 2 bases; unmatched bases: 3. This CDR3 is built from 14 residues. Germline V lookup: CDR1 SGHTA, CDR2 FQGNSA.